Listed here are 21 T cell receptor beta chains from one sample, sequenced in a study of blood T cell repertoires in COVID-19 (TCRdb year 2020). The library was made by the immunoSEQ multiplex PCR assay. This immuneACCESS table, as held by TCRdb, lists in-frame sequences with V and J called but not all clones. Of the missing ones, under half trace to an unresolved V gene in checked studies; the others have no known cause. Here the sample has 150,000 to 200,000 clones; about 80% occur a single time. The ten top clones hold approximately 6.9% of the sample. Sequencing was done on a sample of peripheral blood. Receptors originate from a human donor with acute or convalescent COVID-19. The donor label of this sample is uncertain.

The rearrangement joins TRBV4-2 to TRBJ2-1; TRBD2 matches 14 bases. This CDR3 is 16 amino acids long. The junction had 6 bases not matched to a gene; V was cut back by 1 base and J by 10 bases. Germline V gene lookup returns CDR1 LGHNA and CDR2 YNFKEQ. This CDR3 reads CASSQGLAGGLREQFF. The CDR3 DNA sequence: TGTGCCAGCAGCCAAGGACTAGCGGGAGGGCTGAGGGAGCAGTTCTTC.

V is TRBV5-1 and J is TRBJ2-3; 8 positions match TRBD1. The CDR3 is 14 amino acids. The germline V gene has CDR1 SGHRS and CDR2 YFSETQ. The trim removed 7 bases at V and 2 bases at J, leaving 6 bases unmatched. The DNA for the CDR3 is TGCGCCAGCTATCCGGGACAGGACACAGATACGCAGTATTTT. This translates into CASYPGQDTDTQYF.

The CDR3 region has the DNA TGTGCCAGCAGCGTCGGGACAGGAAGAAATCAGCCCCAGCATTTT. This encodes CASSVGTGRNQPQHF. The rearrangement joins TRBV7-2 to TRBJ1-5, with TRBD1 matching 8 bases. Germline loops: CDR1 SGHTA, CDR2 FQGNSA. Trimming removed 5 bases from V and 4 bases from J; junction bases left unmatched: 7. CDR3 length equals 15 residues.

This sequence joins TRBV5-6 and TRBJ1-2, with 7 bases that match TRBD1. V lost 5 bases and J lost 4; bases outside the gene matches: 5. There are 13 residues in the CDR3. Germline values: CDR1 SGHDT, CDR2 YYEEEE. In DNA form, the CDR3 reads TGTGCCAGCAGGCAACAGGGGCCCTATGGCTACACCTTC. This sequence encodes CASRQQGPYGYTF.

The chain links TRBV27 to TRBJ1-1; the D gene is possibly TRBD1 (6 bases). V was shortened by 3 bases and J by 4 bases, with 18 bases between the two germline ends. The V gene's germline CDR1 is MNHEY and CDR2 SMNVEV (reference sequence). The CDR3 has 16 residues. DNA for the CDR3: TGTGCCAGCAGTTTCCAGGGGCCCCAATGGGGCACTGAAGCTTTCTTT. Protein: CASSFQGPQWGTEAFF.

This chain links TRBV10-3 with TRBJ2-1; 10 positions agree with TRBD2. The CDR3 spans 13 residues. V shed 11 bases and J 6 bases; nucleotides not matched to a gene: 7. Germline V CDR1 and CDR2: ENHRY, SYGVKD. The CDR3 is CASQVAGGNEQFF. CDR3 sequence (DNA): TGTGCCTCCCAGGTAGCGGGGGGCAATGAGCAGTTCTTC.

As DNA, the CDR3 is TGTGCCTGGAGTTCCGGGGACAATCAGCCCCAGCATTTT. Protein: CAWSSGDNQPQHF. The chain has TRBV30 and TRBJ1-5; no clear D. The V and J ends lost 2 bases and 3 bases respectively, with 8 bases between them. CDR1 is GTSNPN, CDR2 SVGIG, per germline (reference sequence). This CDR3 region has 13 residues. Looking up the rest from reference TRBV30 and TRBJ1-5 gives the full variable domain: SQTIHQWPATLVQPVGSPLSLECTVEGTSNPNLYWYRQAAGRGLQLLFYSVGIGQISSEVPQNLSASRPQDRQFILSSKKLLLSDSGFYLCAWSSGDNQPQHFGDGTRLSIL.

This chain joins TRBV29-1 and TRBJ2-1; TRBD2 aligns across 11 bases. The ends lost 6 bases at V and 3 bases at J; junction bases unmatched: 4. The CDR3 contains 14 residues. The germline gives CDR1 SQVTM, CDR2 ANQGSEA. The CDR3 nucleotides read TGCAGCGTCCCCACTAGCGGGAGCTACAATGAGCAGTTCTTC. Translation gives CSVPTSGSYNEQFF.

The chain employs TRBV30 and TRBJ1-6; TRBD1 agrees at 8 bases. Germline CDR1 is GTSNPN and CDR2 is SVGIG (reference sequence). CDR3 size: 15 residues. V shed 2 bases and J 1 base; nucleotides not matched to a gene: 1. The CDR3 reads CAWSTGGSYNSPLHF. Written as DNA, the CDR3 is TGTGCCTGGAGTACAGGGGGATCCTATAATTCACCCCTCCACTTT.

The chain employs TRBV9 and TRBJ2-1; 10 bases map to TRBD1. This CDR3 comprises 16 residues. The germline gives CDR1 SGDLS, CDR2 YYNGEE. V lost 0 bases and J lost 7; bases outside the gene matches: 7. The CDR3 nucleotides are TGTGCCAGCAGCGTAGAGGACAGGGGGTCGGGTAATGAGCAGTTCTTC. This codes for CASSVEDRGSGNEQFF.

The CDR3 DNA is TGTGCCAGCAGTGTAAACGCCGGGACAGCTAACTATGGCTACACCTTC. Encoded protein: CASSVNAGTANYGYTF. J is TRBJ1-2 and V is TRBV6-4; 7 bases agree with TRBD1. From germline, CDR1 is MRHNA and CDR2 SNTAGT. The CDR3 totals 16 residues. V lost 4 bases to trimming and J lost 0 bases; unmatched junction nucleotides: 8.

J is TRBJ1-1 and V is TRBV28; 7 positions match TRBD1. The V gene's germline CDR1 is MDHEN and CDR2 SYDVKM. The CDR3 contains 17 residues. With 8 bases clipped from V and 5 bases from J, the junction kept 20 bases outside the gene matches. CDR3 bases: TGTGCCAGCGTGAGAGGGGGCGGTGTGGGTTTTGGTACTGAAGCTTTCTTT. Translating it yields CASVRGGGVGFGTEAFF.

This chain connects TRBV18 to TRBJ1-2, with a weak D call TRBD1 (5 bases). CDR1 is KGHSH, CDR2 LQKENI, per germline. The V end was cut by 3 bases, the J end by 7 bases, with 6 bases between. The length of the CDR3 is 11 residues. The CDR3 loop is CASSPGGGYTF. In nucleotides, the CDR3 is TGTGCCAGCTCACCCGGGGGTGGCTACACCTTC.

This chain uses TRBV12-3 or TRBV12-4 with TRBJ1-1; D is possibly TRBD1 (5 bases). This CDR3 contains 13 residues. Trimming took 6 bases from V and 4 from J, leaving 12 bases between them. The CDR3, as DNA: TGTGCCAGCAGACTATGGGGGGGCACTGAAGCTTTCTTT. This gives the protein CASRLWGGTEAFF.

V and J are TRBV18 and TRBJ1-5, with unresolved D. The CDR3 extends over 13 amino acids. Between the trimmed V and J ends, which lost 6 bases and 0 bases, there was a span of 6 bases. CDR1 is KGHSH, CDR2 LQKENI, per germline. The CDR3 nucleotides are TGTGCCAGCTCTGTAGATAGCAATCAGCCCCAGCATTTT. It translates to CASSVDSNQPQHF.

This rearrangement joins TRBV30 to TRBJ1-3; TRBD1 matches 9 bases. Looked up from germline, CDR1 is GTSNPN and CDR2 is SVGIG (reference sequence). Germline trimming cut 3 bases from V and 0 bases from J; bases unmatched to any gene: 6. The CDR3 covers 16 residues. CDR3 in amino acids: CAWSAGQGHSGNTIYF. The CDR3 coding sequence is TGTGCCTGGAGCGCAGGACAGGGGCACTCTGGAAACACCATATATTTT.

V usage is TRBV7-8 and J usage is TRBJ2-1; TRBD1 matches at 12 bases. Trimming removed 1 base from V and 9 bases from J; junction bases left unmatched: 7. Germline CDR1 SGHVS, CDR2 FQNEAQ. CDR3 length: 16 residues. CDR3 in DNA: TGTGCCAGCAGCTTAGATGGGACAGGGGGCCTCGGTGAGCAGTTCTTC. It codes for CASSLDGTGGLGEQFF.

The gene calls are TRBV29-1 and TRBJ2-7; 8 nucleotides agree with TRBD1. Germline CDR1 reads SQVTM; CDR2 reads ANQGSEA. Losses at the gene ends were 6 bases for V and 1 base for J; bases not matched to a gene: 5. The CDR3 is 13 amino acids. The CDR3 DNA reads as TGCAGCGTGTGGACAGGGACTTCCTACGAGCAGTACTTC. This encodes CSVWTGTSYEQYF.

This chain links TRBV12-3 or TRBV12-4 with TRBJ1-5, with TRBD1 matching 8 bases. This CDR3 has 13 amino acids. Trimming removed 6 bases from V and 4 bases from J; junction bases left unmatched: 2. DNA of the CDR3: TGTGCCAGCAGCCGGACAGGGAATCAGCCCCAGCATTTT. Translation: CASSRTGNQPQHF.

The chain carries TRBV5-1 and TRBJ1-1, with 8 bases fitting TRBD1. The length of the CDR3 is 14 residues. Trimming at V came to 4 bases and at J to 5 bases, leaving 7 bases not matched to a gene. Germline CDR1 reads SGHRS; CDR2 reads YFSETQ. The CDR3 spells CASSPEQGATEAFF. The CDR3 nucleotides are TGCGCCAGCAGCCCGGAGCAGGGGGCTACTGAAGCTTTCTTT.

The chain has TRBV5-3 and TRBJ1-5, with D hard to call. TRBV5-3 carries the ORF label, with uncertain function. The CDR3 length is 15 residues. Trimming removed 0 bases at V and 7 bases at J, with 14 bases between. The CDR3 coding sequence is TGTGCCAGAAGCTTGGGACTCCCGGAGAAACAGCCCCAGCATTTT. The encoded protein is CARSLGLPEKQPQHF.